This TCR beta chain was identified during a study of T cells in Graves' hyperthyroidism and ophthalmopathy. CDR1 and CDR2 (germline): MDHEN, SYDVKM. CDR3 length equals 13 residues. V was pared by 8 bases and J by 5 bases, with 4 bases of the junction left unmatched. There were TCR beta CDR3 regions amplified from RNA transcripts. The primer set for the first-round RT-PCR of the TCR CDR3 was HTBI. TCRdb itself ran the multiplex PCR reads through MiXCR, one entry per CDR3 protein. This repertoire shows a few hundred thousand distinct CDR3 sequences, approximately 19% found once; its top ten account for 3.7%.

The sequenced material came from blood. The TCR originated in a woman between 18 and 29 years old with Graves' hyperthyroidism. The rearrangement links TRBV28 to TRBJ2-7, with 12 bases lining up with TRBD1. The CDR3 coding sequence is TGTGCCAGCCGATGGGACAGGGGGCACGAGCAGTACTTC. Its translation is CASRWDRGHEQYF.